This T cell receptor (beta chain) was sequenced for a study of naive and memory T cell subsets. Study results and limitations: Potentially, T cell activation and differentiation skew this RNA-based measurement. TCRs were reportedly recovered from both biopsy types, mostly tuberculin test sites. Delayed type IV hypersensitivity infiltration was taken to explain higher tuberculin-site TCR counts.

As for treatment: skin biopsy from PPD injection site in Mantoux-positive individual. An oligonucleotide containing a UMI was ligated to the 3' end of TCR cDNA. CDR1 is MGHRA, CDR2 YSYEKL, per germline. The length of the CDR3 is 14 residues. The ends lost 4 bases at V and 3 bases at J; junction bases unmatched: 3. Ligated cDNA underwent four rounds of PCR with nested alpha and beta constant region primers and SP2. TCRdb ran MiXCR on the UMI-ligation and nested PCR reads and lists one entry per CDR3 protein. Counted here are tens of thousands of distinct CDR3 sequences, more than 6.5% occurring once; the ten biggest clones make up over 3%. This clonotype has just a few counts. Its antigen is currently unknown.

Sequencing was performed on skin, taken from a tuberculin skin test site. This chain connects TRBV4-1 to TRBJ2-7, with 10 bases aligning to TRBD2. The TCR was taken from an adult in good health. Here the CDR3 DNA reads TGCGCCAGCAGCCCCAGGACTAGCGGCTACGAGCAGTACTTC. Translating gives CASSPRTSGYEQYF.